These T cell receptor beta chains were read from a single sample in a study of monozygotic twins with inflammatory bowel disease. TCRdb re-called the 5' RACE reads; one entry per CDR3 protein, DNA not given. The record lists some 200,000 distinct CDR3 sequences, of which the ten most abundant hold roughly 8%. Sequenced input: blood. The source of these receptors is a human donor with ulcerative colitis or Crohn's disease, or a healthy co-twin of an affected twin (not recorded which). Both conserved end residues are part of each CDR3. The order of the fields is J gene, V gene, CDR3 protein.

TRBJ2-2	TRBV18	CASSPRQQGIRELFF
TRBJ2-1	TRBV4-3	CASSQDARVWAYNEQFF
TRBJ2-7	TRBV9	CASSEGLSYEQYF
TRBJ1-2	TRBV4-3	CASSQDVPFSDYGYTF
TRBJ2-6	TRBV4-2	CASSPRSGVSSGANVLTF
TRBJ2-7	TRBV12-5	CASGLPPGQGMYEQYF
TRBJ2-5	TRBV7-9	CASSFSGLNQETQYF
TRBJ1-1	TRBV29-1	CSATTGGGNTEAFF
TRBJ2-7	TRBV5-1	CASSYDSEQYF
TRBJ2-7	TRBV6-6	CASSYSTVVGHF
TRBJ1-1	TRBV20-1	CSARDFQGGTEAFF
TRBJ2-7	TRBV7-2	CASSLERGQRPYEQYF
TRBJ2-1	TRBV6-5	CASSYSRLAEQNEQFF
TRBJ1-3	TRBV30	CAWSRGHGNTIYF
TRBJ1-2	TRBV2	CASSLDRGYTF
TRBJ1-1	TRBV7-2	CASSLIGFGASF
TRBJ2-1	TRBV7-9	CASSQDRARNEQFF
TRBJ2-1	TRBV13	CASSPFNREFHEQFF
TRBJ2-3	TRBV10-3	CAIGTGSTDTQYF
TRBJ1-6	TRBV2	CASSLGTGSVSPLHF
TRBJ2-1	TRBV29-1	CSVPHGNEQFF
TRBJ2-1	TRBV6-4	CASTLRGTTYNEQFF
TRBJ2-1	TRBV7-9	CASSFGVWLEQFF
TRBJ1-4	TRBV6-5	CASSYFPGLEKQKLFF
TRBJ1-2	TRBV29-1	CSVDRQGDGYTF
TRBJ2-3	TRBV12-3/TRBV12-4	CASSPHFAGGRADTQYF
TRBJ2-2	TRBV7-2	CASSYPGQNTGELFF
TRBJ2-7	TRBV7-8	CASTVISGTLAGGSEQYF
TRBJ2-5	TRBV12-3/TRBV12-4	CASRTSGEETQYF
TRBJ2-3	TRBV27	CASSLREGDTQYF
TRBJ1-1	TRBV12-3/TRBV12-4	CASTPALSGLAFF
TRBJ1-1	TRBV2	CASRKQGGGTEAFF
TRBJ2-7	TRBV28	CASSPRGGGPDPPYEQYF